This TCR beta chain was retrieved from a study of blood T cell repertoires in COVID-19. At the level of the study: Nucleic acid was either cDNA or gDNA, and it came from T cells, B-cell-depleted T cells, or PBMCs.

In the authors' methods: Reference gene primer amplification yielded estimated nucleated cell counts. TCRdb's table, derived via immunoSEQ multiplex PCR, lists solely in-frame clones and lacks some. The D gene and trimming were derived from the DNA, and the V and J assignments and clone size from that table. The sample carries around 220,000 clones, roughly four fifths recorded once. Germline V lookup: CDR1 MNHEY, CDR2 SVGEGT. This CDR3 has 14 amino acids. V was trimmed by 2 bases and J by 3 bases, leaving 11 bases between them. This receptor was identified in a woman of 80 years or more with COVID-19, enrolled during active disease. The J gene is TRBJ2-7, the V gene TRBV6-2 or TRBV6-3, with a weak D call TRBD2 (6 bases). Sequencing was carried out using peripheral blood. DNA of the CDR3: TGTGCCAGCAGTTACCCTGGCGGGGACTACGAGCAGTACTTC. This translates into CASSYPGGDYEQYF.